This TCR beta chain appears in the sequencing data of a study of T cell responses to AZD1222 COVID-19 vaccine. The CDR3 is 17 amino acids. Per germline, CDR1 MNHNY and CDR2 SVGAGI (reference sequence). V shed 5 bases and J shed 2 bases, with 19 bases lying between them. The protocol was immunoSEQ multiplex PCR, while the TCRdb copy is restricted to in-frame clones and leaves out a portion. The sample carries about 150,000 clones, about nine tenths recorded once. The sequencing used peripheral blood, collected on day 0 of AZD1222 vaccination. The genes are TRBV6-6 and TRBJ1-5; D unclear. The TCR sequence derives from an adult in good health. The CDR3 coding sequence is TGTGCCAGCAGTCAACCCCTCGGAGGGATTGGCAATCAGCCCCAGCATTTT. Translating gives CASSQPLGGIGNQPQHF.